The source of this TCR beta chain is a study of regulatory T cells in long-lasting Graves disease. This clonotype was counted at least ten times. Trimming removed 0 bases at V and 6 bases at J, with 14 bases between. Germline V gene lookup returns CDR1 DFQATT and CDR2 SNEGSKA (reference sequence). This CDR3 has 15 amino acids. The sample's time point: persistent/refractory GD, antithyroid drugs over 5 years with positive TRAb. The TCR library was made from RNA that had been extracted from PBMCs in TRIzol. Arm-PCR of CDR3 regions and iRepertoire HTBI primers were the basis on which TCR beta libraries were built. TCRdb used MiXCR to reprocess the multiplex PCR reads, holding one entry per CDR3 protein. The top ten clones hold around 30% of a sample with over 300,000 distinct CDR3 sequences, about 19% of them seen once.

The source of this sequence is a female donor with Graves disease. The material sequenced was peripheral blood mononuclear cells (PBMCs), taken when the disease was refractory, from a patient treated with antithyroid drugs. V and J are TRBV20-1 and TRBJ2-2; D not resolved. The CDR3 nucleotides read TGCAGTGCTAGAGATGGATTCGGCCGGGCCGGGGAGCTGTTTTTT. Translated: CSARDGFGRAGELFF.